The 29 T cell receptor beta chains below all came from one sample that was sequenced in a study of blood T cell repertoires in COVID-19 (TCRdb year 2020). Receptor libraries were prepared by the immunoSEQ multiplex PCR assay. What TCRdb holds here is the immuneACCESS table cut down to in-frame rearrangements. Part of the clones is not present; checked against another copy, under half of the missing clones reflect an unresolved V gene, and the others are unexplained. The sample table holds about 64,000 clones, of which approximately 91% were seen once. The ten most abundant clones make up roughly 1.5% of the sample. The material sequenced was peripheral blood. The receptor source for this set is a human donor in a cohort sampled during active COVID-19.

CDR3 DNA sequence: TGTGCCAGCTCACCGGGCCAGGGAGGGACTACGGGGAATGAGCAGTTCTTC. Translation: CASSPGQGGTTGNEQFF. This chain connects TRBV18 to TRBJ2-1, with 7 positions matching TRBD2. CDR1 and CDR2 from the germline V gene are KGHSH and LQKENI. J was trimmed by 7 bases and V by 3 bases; bases with no gene match: 15. The CDR3 length is 17 residues. The full variable domain, rest sourced from reference TRBV18 and TRBJ2-1, is NAGVMQNPRHLVRRRGQEARLRCSPMKGHSHVYWYRQLPEEGLKFMVYLQKENIIDESGMPKERFSAEFPKEGPSILRIQQVVRGDSAAYFCASSPGQGGTTGNEQFFGPGTRLTVL.

V and J are TRBV29-1 and TRBJ2-1; 8 bases line up with TRBD1. In germline, CDR1 is SQVTM, CDR2 ANQGSEA. V lost 0 bases and J lost 5; bases outside the gene matches: 12. This CDR3 has 17 amino acids. In nucleotides, the CDR3 is TGCAGCGTTGAAGATCGCGATGGACAGGGTTTTAACAATGAGCAGTTCTTC. Its translation: CSVEDRDGQGFNNEQFF.

The chain has TRBV7-3 and TRBJ1-1; D perhaps matches TRBD1 (5 bases). Trimming left V 5 bases short and J 0 bases short, with 19 bases between. Germline V gene data show CDR1 as SGHTA and CDR2 as FQGTGA. The CDR3 is made up of 17 amino acids. The CDR3 DNA reads as TGTGCCAGCAGCAAAGGGGTGGGCCAGCCTTTGAACACTGAAGCTTTCTTT. This encodes CASSKGVGQPLNTEAFF.

This chain uses TRBV28 with TRBJ2-7, with D possibly being TRBD1 (6 bases). CDR1 is MDHEN, CDR2 SYDVKM, per germline. This CDR3 has 13 residues. Trimming left V 3 bases short and J 3 bases short, with 9 bases between. The CDR3 DNA sequence: TGTGCCAGCAGTTTCGGACAGATCTACGAGCAGTACTTC. Its protein product is CASSFGQIYEQYF. Based on the CDR3 plus reference TRBV28 and TRBJ2-7, the full variable domain is DVKVTQSSRYLVKRTGEKVFLECVQDMDHENMFWYRQDPGLGLRLIYFSYDVKMKEKGDIPEGYSVSREKKERFSLILESASTNQTSMYLCASSFGQIYEQYFGPGTRLTVT.

This rearrangement joins TRBV5-4 to TRBJ2-7; 14 bases are a match to TRBD2. Germline loops: CDR1 SGHNT, CDR2 YYREEE (reference sequence). Trimming took 0 bases from V and 3 from J; bases not matched to a gene: 2. This CDR3 has 16 amino acids. CDR3 amino acids: CASSLGGLAGVYEQYF. In DNA, the CDR3 is TGTGCCAGCAGCTTGGGGGGACTAGCGGGAGTCTACGAGCAGTACTTC. Complete variable domain (other parts from reference TRBV5-4 and TRBJ2-7): ETGVTQSPTHLIKTRGQQVTLRCSSQSGHNTVSWYQQALGQGPQFIFQYYREEENGRGNFPPRFSGLQFPNYSSELNVNALELDDSALYLCASSLGGLAGVYEQYFGPGTRLTVT.

This clone occurred once. CDR3 amino acids: CASRTGTPLYEQYF. The CDR3 bases are TGCGCCAGCAGGACCGGGACACCTCTTTACGAGCAGTACTTC. This sequence joins TRBV10-1 and TRBJ2-7, with a possible D match to TRBD1 (6 bases). This CDR3 is 14 amino acids long. V shed 6 bases and J shed 4 bases, with 16 bases lying between them. Germline CDR1 and CDR2: WNHNN and SYGVQD (reference sequence).

This chain joins TRBV27 and TRBJ2-3; TRBD1 might be the D (7 bases). Per the germline V gene, CDR1 is MNHEY and CDR2 is SMNVEV (reference sequence). Between the trimmed V and J ends, which lost 5 bases and 3 bases, there was a span of 18 bases. CDR3 size: 16 residues. The CDR3 spells CASSPRWAGGTDTQYF. In DNA, the CDR3 is TGTGCCAGCAGTCCCCGGTGGGCAGGGGGGACAGATACGCAGTATTTT.

This sequence joins TRBV11-2 and TRBJ2-1, with D maybe TRBD2 (6 bases). The V and J ends lost 5 bases and 5 bases respectively, with 13 bases between them. The CDR3 sequence is 14 residues long. In germline, CDR1 is SGHAT, CDR2 FQNNGV. CDR3 DNA: TGTGCCAGCAGCGCCGCGGGGTGGAACAATGAGCAGTTCTTC. Its protein is CASSAAGWNNEQFF.

The rearrangement joins TRBV19 to TRBJ2-2; TRBD1 aligns across 8 bases. V shed 4 bases, J shed 0 bases, and the junction held 10 bases outside the gene matches. The CDR3 covers 18 residues. CDR1 is LNHDA and CDR2 is SQIVND in the germline V gene (reference sequence). For the CDR3, the DNA is TGTGCCAGTAGTACAAGGGCACAGGGGGTATCGAACACCGGGGAGCTGTTTTTT. Encoded protein: CASSTRAQGVSNTGELFF.

This clone was seen once. The chain employs TRBV19 and TRBJ2-2; 7 nucleotides line up with TRBD1. The length of the CDR3 is 17 residues. V lost 4 bases and J lost 5; bases outside the gene matches: 13. The V gene's germline CDR1 is LNHDA and CDR2 SQIVND (reference sequence). CDR3: CASSRATGTAGTGELFF. For the CDR3, the DNA is TGTGCCAGTAGTAGAGCGACGGGGACAGCTGGTACCGGGGAGCTGTTTTTT.

This rearrangement joins TRBV18 to TRBJ2-7; TRBD2 agrees at 11 bases. After removal of 3 bases from V and 7 bases from J, the junction contained 11 bases not matched to a gene. The germline V gene encodes CDR1 KGHSH and CDR2 LQKENI. This CDR3 is built from 16 residues. CDR3 region: CASSPPILAGVGEQYF. CDR3 DNA sequence: TGTGCCAGCTCACCCCCGATACTAGCGGGAGTTGGTGAGCAGTACTTC.

The genes are TRBV5-6 and TRBJ2-7, with TRBD1 identical over 8 bases. CDR1 is SGHDT and CDR2 is YYEEEE in the germline V gene. CDR3 length equals 12 residues. The ends lost 4 bases at V and 12 bases at J; junction bases unmatched: 9. The CDR3 DNA is TGTGCCAGCAGCCTCGGACAGGGCCGTTGGTACTTC. Its protein is CASSLGQGRWYF.

This clone was observed a single time. The CDR3 DNA reads as TGTGCCAGCAGCTTAGTCGGAGGGGGCGGGGCTAACACCGGGGAGCTGTTTTTT. It translates to CASSLVGGGGANTGELFF. This chain uses TRBV11-2 with TRBJ2-2; D possibly corresponds to TRBD1 (7 bases). Trimming stripped 1 base from V and 2 bases from J, with 17 bases between. Germline assignment: CDR1 SGHAT and CDR2 FQNNGV. This CDR3 is built from 18 residues.

This clone was picked up one time. CDR3 sequence (DNA): TGTGCCAGCAGCTTAGTGAATTATGGGGACATTCATGGCTACACCTTC. It translates to CASSLVNYGDIHGYTF. This chain uses TRBV7-2 with TRBJ1-2; D may be TRBD1 (6 bases). In germline, CDR1 is SGHTA, CDR2 FQGNSA. This CDR3 has 16 residues. V was cut by 1 base and J by 6 bases, with 18 bases left in between.

V and J are TRBV7-2 and TRBJ2-4, with D unclear. CDR3 length equals 15 residues. Germline CDR1 and CDR2: SGHTA and FQGNSA. The V gene lost 1 base and the J gene lost 0 bases, with 7 bases spanning the gap. The CDR3 DNA follows: TGTGCCAGCAGCTTAGGGGCACTAGCCAAAAACATTCAGTACTTC. It specifies CASSLGALAKNIQYF. Combining the CDR3 with reference TRBV7-2 and TRBJ2-4 gives the whole variable domain GAGVSQSPSNKVTEKGKDVELRCDPISGHTALYWYRQSLGQGLEFLIYFQGNSAPDKSGLPSDRFSAERTGGSVSTLTIQRTQQEDSAVYLCASSLGALAKNIQYFGAGTRLSVL.

This clone has a single count. V and J are TRBV7-2 and TRBJ2-1; 7 bases align to TRBD2. The V gene's germline CDR1 is SGHTA and CDR2 FQGNSA. The CDR3 runs 14 residues. With V trimmed by 9 bases and J by 1 base, 6 bases remained unmatched. The CDR3 loop reads CASRDYLSYNEQFF. The CDR3 DNA reads as TGTGCCAGTCGGGACTACCTTTCCTACAATGAGCAGTTCTTC.

This clone came up a few times. The chain carries TRBV5-4 and TRBJ2-7; D gene ambiguous. The CDR3 length is 16 residues. V was trimmed by 0 bases and J by 3 bases, leaving 16 bases between them. Germline CDR1 and CDR2: SGHNT and YYREEE (reference sequence). This CDR3 reads CASSLDGRRYFYEQYF. CDR3 DNA: TGTGCCAGCAGCTTGGATGGGCGCAGGTATTTCTACGAGCAGTACTTC.

This chain uses TRBV13 with TRBJ2-7; the D gene is possibly TRBD1 (6 bases). V gave up 1 base and J gave up 6 bases, with 19 bases separating them. The length of the CDR3 is 16 residues. Germline V CDR1 and CDR2: PRHDT, FYEKMQ (reference sequence). The CDR3 protein is CASSLARWQGPGEQYF. The CDR3 nucleotides are TGTGCCAGCAGCTTAGCGCGGTGGCAGGGGCCTGGCGAGCAGTACTTC.

This chain uses TRBV29-1 with TRBJ2-2, with 8 bases that match TRBD1. Germline V gene data show CDR1 as SQVTM and CDR2 as ANQGSEA. J gave up 4 bases and V 1 base, and 5 bases lay outside the gene matches. This CDR3 comprises 15 residues. CDR3 protein: CSVEVEGTGTGELFF. CDR3 DNA sequence: TGCAGCGTTGAAGTCGAGGGGACAGGCACCGGGGAGCTGTTTTTT.

This sequence joins TRBV6-5 and TRBJ2-1; TRBD2 agrees at 14 bases. CDR3 length: 16 residues. The V gene end was trimmed by 2 bases and the J gene end by 5 bases; junction bases not matched to a gene: 2. Germline values: CDR1 MNHEY, CDR2 SVGAGI. The CDR3 nucleotides read TGTGCCAGCAGTTACGGACTAGCGGGAGGCCACAATGAGCAGTTCTTC. Residues: CASSYGLAGGHNEQFF.

The chain combines TRBV18 with TRBJ2-1; perhaps TRBD1 as D (6 bases). This CDR3 region has 14 residues. The V end lost 1 base, the J end lost 8 bases, and 12 bases lay between the germline ends. The germline V gene has CDR1 KGHSH and CDR2 LQKENI. The CDR3 region is CASSPRQGNDEQFF. The DNA of the CDR3 is TGTGCCAGCTCACCACGGCAGGGGAACGATGAGCAGTTCTTC.

The rearrangement links TRBV18 to TRBJ2-7, with TRBD1 matching 7 bases. This CDR3 is 14 amino acids long. Per germline, CDR1 KGHSH and CDR2 LQKENI. Trimming took 3 bases from V and 6 from J; bases not matched to a gene: 8. CDR3 DNA: TGTGCCAGCTCACCCACACAGGGGAAGGGCGAGCAGTACTTC. This codes for CASSPTQGKGEQYF.

CDR3 amino acids: CASGLGETQYF. The DNA of the CDR3 is TGTGCCAGTGGACTAGGGGAGACCCAGTACTTC. This chain connects TRBV7-3 to TRBJ2-5; 7 bases line up with TRBD2. V trimming: 9 bases; J trimming: 5 bases; junction bases outside the gene matches: 3. CDR1 SGHTA and CDR2 FQGTGA come from the germline V gene. The CDR3 is 11 residues long.

V is TRBV18 and J is TRBJ2-5, with 7 bases aligning to TRBD1. The CDR3 totals 14 residues. The germline CDR1 and CDR2 sequences are KGHSH and LQKENI. The junction had 6 bases not matched to a gene; V was cut back by 4 bases and J by 4 bases. CDR3 bases: TGTGCCAGCTCACTTCCGGGACAGCTAGAGACCCAGTACTTC. Protein sequence: CASSLPGQLETQYF.

The chain is built from TRBV28 and TRBJ2-3; a weak D match, TRBD2 (5 bases). CDR3 length: 15 amino acids. V lost 2 bases and J lost 0, with 9 bases in between. Germline V CDR1 and CDR2: MDHEN, SYDVKM. The CDR3 loop is CASSLPQRSTDTQYF. CDR3 sequence (DNA): TGTGCCAGCAGTTTACCCCAGCGGAGCACAGATACGCAGTATTTT.

The chain combines TRBV15 with TRBJ1-4, with D unresolved. Trimming removed 1 base from V and 5 bases from J, with 5 bases in between. This CDR3 comprises 13 residues. Germline CDR1 and CDR2: LNHNV and YYDKDF (reference sequence). CDR3 sequence reads: CATSRGQNEKLFF. For the CDR3, the DNA is TGTGCCACCAGCAGAGGTCAGAATGAAAAACTGTTTTTT.

The V gene is TRBV3-1 (or the pseudogene TRBV3-2), the J gene TRBJ1-1; D gene ambiguous. The CDR3 length is 14 residues. Trimming took off 4 bases at V and 2 bases at J, with 11 bases between the two ends. The germline gives CDR1 LGHDT, CDR2 YNNKEL (reference sequence). The CDR3 loop reads CASSRFTGNTEAFF. The CDR3, as DNA: TGTGCCAGCAGCCGTTTTACCGGTAACACTGAAGCTTTCTTT.

V is TRBV2 and J is TRBJ1-5; TRBD1 might be the D (5 bases). Germline V lookup: CDR1 SNHLY, CDR2 FYNNEI. The CDR3 has 15 residues. With 4 bases removed from V and 8 bases from J, the gap between germline ends came to 18 bases. DNA for the CDR3: TGTGCCAGCAGTGGTACAGGCGTCGTATCAAAGCCCCAGCATTTT. Amino acid sequence: CASSGTGVVSKPQHF.

A word on this clone: Sequence at one end of the junction differs from germline and may be a read error. The chain is built from TRBV6-2 or TRBV6-3 and TRBJ2-4; 7 bases agree with TRBD2. The germline V gene encodes CDR1 MNHEY and CDR2 SVGEGT. This CDR3 has 12 residues. The CDR3: CASSYRAGLADF. The DNA for the CDR3 is TGTGCCAGCAGTTACAGAGCGGGATTGGCGGACTTC.